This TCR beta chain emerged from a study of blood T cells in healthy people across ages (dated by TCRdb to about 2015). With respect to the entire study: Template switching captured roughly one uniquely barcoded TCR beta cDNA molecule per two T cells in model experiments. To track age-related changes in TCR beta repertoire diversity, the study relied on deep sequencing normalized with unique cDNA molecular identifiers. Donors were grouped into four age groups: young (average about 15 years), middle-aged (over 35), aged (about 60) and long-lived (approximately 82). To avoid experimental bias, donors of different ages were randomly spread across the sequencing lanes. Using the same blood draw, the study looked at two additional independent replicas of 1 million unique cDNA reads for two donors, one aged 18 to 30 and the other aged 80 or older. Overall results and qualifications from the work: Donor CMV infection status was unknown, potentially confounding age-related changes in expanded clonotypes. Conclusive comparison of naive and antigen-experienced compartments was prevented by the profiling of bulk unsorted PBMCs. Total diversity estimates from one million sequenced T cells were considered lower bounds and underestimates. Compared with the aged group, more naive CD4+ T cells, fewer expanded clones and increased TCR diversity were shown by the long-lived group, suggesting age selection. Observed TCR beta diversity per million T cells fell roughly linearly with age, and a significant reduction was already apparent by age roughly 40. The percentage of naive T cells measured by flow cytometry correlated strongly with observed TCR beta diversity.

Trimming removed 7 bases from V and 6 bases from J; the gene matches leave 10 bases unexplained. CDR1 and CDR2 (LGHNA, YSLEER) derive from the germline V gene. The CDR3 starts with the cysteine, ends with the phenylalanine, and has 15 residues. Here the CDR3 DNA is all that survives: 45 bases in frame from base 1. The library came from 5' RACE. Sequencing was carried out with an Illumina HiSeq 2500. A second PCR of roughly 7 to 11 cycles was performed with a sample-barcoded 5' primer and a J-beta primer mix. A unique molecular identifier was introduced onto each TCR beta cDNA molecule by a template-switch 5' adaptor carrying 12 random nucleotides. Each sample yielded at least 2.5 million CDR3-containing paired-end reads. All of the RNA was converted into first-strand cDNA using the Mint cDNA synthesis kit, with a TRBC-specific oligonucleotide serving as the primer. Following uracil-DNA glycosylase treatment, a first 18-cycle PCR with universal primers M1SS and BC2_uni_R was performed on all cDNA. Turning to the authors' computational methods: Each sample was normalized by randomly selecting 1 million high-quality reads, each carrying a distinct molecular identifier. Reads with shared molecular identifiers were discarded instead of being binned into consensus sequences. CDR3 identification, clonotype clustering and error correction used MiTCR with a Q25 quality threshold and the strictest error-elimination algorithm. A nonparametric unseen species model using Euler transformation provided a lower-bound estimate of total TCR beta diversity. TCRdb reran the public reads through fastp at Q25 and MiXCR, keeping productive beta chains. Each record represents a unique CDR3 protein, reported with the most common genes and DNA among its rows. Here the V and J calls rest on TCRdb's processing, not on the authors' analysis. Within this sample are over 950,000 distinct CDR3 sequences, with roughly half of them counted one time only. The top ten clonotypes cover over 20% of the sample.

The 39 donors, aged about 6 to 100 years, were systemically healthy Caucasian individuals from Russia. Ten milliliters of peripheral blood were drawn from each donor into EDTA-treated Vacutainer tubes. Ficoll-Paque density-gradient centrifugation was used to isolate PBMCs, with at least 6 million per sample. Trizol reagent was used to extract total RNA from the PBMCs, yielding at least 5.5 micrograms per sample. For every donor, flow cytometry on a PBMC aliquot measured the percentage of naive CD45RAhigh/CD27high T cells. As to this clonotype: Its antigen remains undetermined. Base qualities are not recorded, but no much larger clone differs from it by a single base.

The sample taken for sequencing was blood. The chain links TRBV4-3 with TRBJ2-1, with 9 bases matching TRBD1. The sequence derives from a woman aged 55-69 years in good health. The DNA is TGCGCCAGCACACCCGGGACAGGGAAGAGCAATGAGCAGTTCTTC. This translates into CASTPGTGKSNEQFF.